The subject of this entry is one T cell receptor beta chain. In this sample, this clonotype turned up many times. Its antigen target is currently unknown. No qualities accompany the bases; no much larger clone lies one base away. Lymph node samples came from the axillary draining lymph nodes of breast cancer patients. Instrument on record: Illumina HiSeq 2000. Multiplex PCR amplification was used to generate the TCR beta chain libraries. The amplified TCR beta chain products were analyzed by high-throughput sequencing. The raw public data were reprocessed by TCRdb itself: fastp quality trimming at Q25, MiXCR clonotype calling, in-frame beta chains only. CDR3 protein duplicates are merged, each entry listing the most common genes and DNA. For this sample there are some 170,000 distinct CDR3 sequences; roughly 35% appear just once. Roughly 3.8% of the sample is in the top ten clones. This entry is derived from a study of breast tumors, draining lymph nodes, adjacent tissues (TCRdb year 2016). In terms of the full investigation: TCR beta repertoires were compared across tumor, adjacent nontumor tissue and axillary lymph nodes obtained from breast cancer patients. In human breast cancer, the study set out to assess how tumor, surrounding tissue and draining lymph node repertoires relate to one another and whether T cells might be exchanged between them. What the study reported, not specific to this receptor: Tumors showed preferential V and J gene usage, and their T-cell repertoire diversity fell below that of lymph nodes yet above that of nontumor tissue. The data were considered consistent with the idea that most tumor T cells come from the lymph node and then expand in tumor tissue. Rather than being directly demonstrated, the conclusion that tumor T cells originate in lymph nodes was presented as consistent with a hypothesis. The similarity between tumor and nontumor tissue repertoires was significantly greater in luminal-like breast cancer than in basal-like breast cancer.

Trimmed from V: 4 bases; trimmed from J: 4 bases; junction bases lacking a gene match: 6. Measured from the cysteine to the phenylalanine, the CDR3 is 16 residues long. Here the CDR3 DNA is all that survives: 48 bases in frame from base 1. This clonotype was obtained from a female donor with breast cancer. Some clones in this sample may be carry-over from other donors' samples. Specimen: axillary lymph node tissue. The rearrangement joined TRBV12-3 or TRBV12-4 to TRBJ2-1, and TRBD1 aligns with 11 junction nucleotides. The CDR3 here reads CASSSWTGGAYNEQFF. DNA sequence: TGTGCCAGCAGTTCCTGGACAGGGGGCGCGTACAATGAGCAGTTCTTC.